The rows below give T cell receptor beta chains drawn from one sample of a study of cytomegalovirus exposure and HLA in healthy donors. Measured with immunoSEQ multiplex PCR; TCRdb has only the in-frame clones, and not every one. The top ten hold around 4.1% of the sample, which has about 140,000 clones, just under 85% seen once. The specimen sequenced was PBMCs. These TCRs come from a man in his forties in good health and CMV-seropositive. CDR3s include the opening cysteine and the closing phenylalanine or tryptophan. A D gene is named only where the DNA matches it firmly. Not all rows give a size; the values are once, few, many and, for expanded clones, a class.

TRBJ2-7 | . | TRBV30 | . | TGTGCCGGAGGGGAGGGGGTCAGCAGGGAGCAGTACTTC | CAGGEGVSREQYF
TRBJ1-2 | once | TRBV19 | . | TGTGCCAGTAGTAGATGGAGTGGCTACACCTTC | CASSRWSGYTF
TRBJ1-2 | . | TRBV6-5 | TRBD1 | TGTGCCAGCAGTTACTCGAGGACAGGGGGGAACTATGGCTACACCTTC | CASSYSRTGGNYGYTF
TRBJ2-2 | . | TRBV9 | TRBD2 | TGTGCCAGCAGCCCGGGACTAGCGGGGCTAAACACCGGGGAGCTGTTTTTT | CASSPGLAGLNTGELFF
TRBJ2-7 | . | TRBV7-2 | TRBD1 | TGTGCCAGCAGCCGGGACAGACCCTACGAGCAGTACTTC | CASSRDRPYEQYF
TRBJ2-5 | . | TRBV2 | . | TGTGCCAGCAGTGAAGGCGGGTGGGGGACCCAGTACTTC | CASSEGGWGTQYF
TRBJ1-2 | . | TRBV2 | . | TGTGCCAGCACCACGCGGGACCACTATGGCTACACCTTC | CASTTRDHYGYTF
TRBJ2-1 | . | TRBV4-2 | . | TGTGCCAGCAGCCATCCCAAGGGAGGCAATGAGCAGTTCTTC | CASSHPKGGNEQFF
TRBJ1-5 | . | TRBV19 | TRBD1 | TGTGCCAGTAGTATACTAGGGGACAGAAGGAATCAGCCCCAGCATTTT | CASSILGDRRNQPQHF
TRBJ2-7 | . | TRBV30 | TRBD1 | TGTGCCTGGAGGGGACAGGTGGCCTACGAGCAGTACTTC | CAWRGQVAYEQYF
TRBJ2-1 | . | TRBV7-3 | . | TGTGCCAGCAGCTTGTACGGTAATGAGCAGTTCTTC | CASSLYGNEQFF
TRBJ2-7 | . | TRBV11-2 | TRBD2 | TGTGCCAGCAGCACAAGGACTAGCGGGTGGGTAGCCTACGAGCAGTACTTC | CASSTRTSGWVAYEQYF
TRBJ1-2 | . | TRBV2 | . | TGTGCCAGCAGTGTAATTGGCTACACCTTC | CASSVIGYTF
TRBJ1-2 | . | TRBV7-9 | TRBD1 | TGTGCCAGCAGCGTCCTAGGGGGCAGCTATGGCTACACCTTC | CASSVLGGSYGYTF
TRBJ1-6 | . | TRBV19 | . | TGTGCCAGTAGTATAGGAGGGATTTGGAATTCACCCCTCCACTTT | CASSIGGIWNSPLHF
TRBJ1-5 | . | TRBV9 | TRBD1 | TGTGCCAGCAGCGTAGGGGACAGTCATCAGCCCCAGCATTTT | CASSVGDSHQPQHF
TRBJ2-7 | . | TRBV18 | . | TGTGCCAGCTCACCTAGGACAGGGTCCGGGGGGTACGAGCAGTACTTC | CASSPRTGSGGYEQYF
TRBJ1-1 | . | TRBV11-3 | . | TGTGCCAGCAGCAGACCAGGGTACACTGAAGCTTTCTTT | CASSRPGYTEAFF
TRBJ1-2 | . | TRBV5-1 | . | TGCGCCAGCCAACCGAGGTCAAATTCCTATGGCTACACCTTC | CASQPRSNSYGYTF
TRBJ2-2 | . | TRBV30 | TRBD1 | TGTGCCTGGAGTGGACAGGGGTATAAGGCCGGGGAGCTGTTTTTT | CAWSGQGYKAGELFF
TRBJ2-5 | . | TRBV6-1 | . | TGTGCCAGCAGATCACTAGCTCCAGAGACCCAGTACTTC | CASRSLAPETQYF
TRBJ1-2 | . | TRBV6-1 | . | TGTGCCAGCAAGGGGGGGGCTAACCGGGATGGCTACACCTTC | CASKGGANRDGYTF